The entry below describes one TCR beta chain. The antigen remains unidentified. At one boundary the junction diverges from the germline segment, which might be a read error. These data originate in a study of blood T cells in healthy people across ages. Study outcomes and limitations: Any changes in expanded clonotypes were possibly confounded, as donor CMV status remained unknown.

Germline V lookup: CDR1 MNHNS, CDR2 SASEGT. CDR3 length equals 14 residues. With each sample, at least 5 micrograms of total RNA were extracted. A sample-barcoded 5' primer and a J-beta primer mix were used in a second PCR of roughly 7 to 11 cycles. Each cDNA molecule was tagged by a template-switch adaptor with 12 random nucleotides. TCRdb reprocessed the 5' RACE reads via MiXCR and lists one record per CDR3 protein. The repertoire consists of some 780,000 distinct CDR3 sequences, with about 61% occurring once and the leading ten covering around a quarter. The specimen was blood. This TCR was sampled from a man aged 35-49 years in good health. The genes are TRBV6-1 and TRBJ2-4; D is perhaps TRBD2 (6 bases). The CDR3 reads CAGSPRDGGNIQYF. CDR3 bases: TGTGCCGGCAGTCCCCGGGACGGGGGAAACATTCAGTACTTC.